A single sample is the source of the 17 T cell receptor beta chains below, sequenced in a study of brain T cells in children with intractable seizures. The method was immunoSEQ multiplex PCR; TCRdb's version includes in-frame clones alone and lacks a portion of them. Found here are under 150,000 clones, under 95% of them singletons; the top ten hold around 4%. Sample: peripheral blood, taken at surgery. These receptors were obtained from a boy younger than two with hemimegalencephaly and intractable seizures.

This clone appeared a single time. The genes are TRBV29-1 and TRBJ1-4; 9 bases align to TRBD1. This CDR3 region has 14 residues. V lost 0 bases, J lost 8 bases, and 4 bases stayed unmatched. CDR1 and CDR2 from the germline V gene are SQVTM and ANQGSEA. The CDR3, as DNA: TGCAGCGTTGAAGAGGGACAGGGAGGCGAAAAACTGTTTTTT. The encoded protein is CSVEEGQGGEKLFF.

CDR3 sequence reads: CASSLGQQETQYF. The CDR3 coding sequence is TGTGCCAGCAGTTTGGGGCAGCAAGAGACCCAGTACTTC. The chain is built from TRBV12-3 or TRBV12-4 and TRBJ2-5, with D maybe TRBD1 (5 bases). The CDR3 totals 13 residues. V shed 3 bases and J shed 2 bases, with 7 bases lying between them.

Concerning this clone: The germline gene is not matched at one end of the junction; a read error may be the cause. The chain has TRBV5-8 and TRBJ2-7, with D unresolved. Germline CDR1 SGHTS, CDR2 YDEGEE. The CDR3 extends over 11 amino acids. CDR3 coding DNA: TGTGCCAGCAGCTTGGTGGTGTCCGTGGACTTC. Protein sequence: CASSLVVSVDF.

The chain joins TRBV27 to TRBJ2-5, with 8 bases identical to TRBD2. V was pared by 6 bases and J by 7 bases, with 16 bases of the junction left unmatched. Looked up from germline, CDR1 is MNHEY and CDR2 is SMNVEV (reference sequence). CDR3 length: 16 amino acids. The CDR3 loop is CASSPWGLVGGGTQYF. In DNA, the CDR3 is TGTGCCAGCAGCCCCTGGGGACTAGTAGGAGGTGGGACCCAGTACTTC.

The chain links TRBV7-8 to TRBJ2-2, with D hard to call. Germline V gives CDR1 SGHVS, CDR2 FQNEAQ. The CDR3 length is 14 residues. V was pared by 1 base and J by 5 bases, with 8 bases between. The DNA of the CDR3 is TGTGCCAGCAGCTTAGTAGGTGCAACCGGGGAGCTGTTTTTT. It is translated as CASSLVGATGELFF.

The V call is TRBV6-2 or TRBV6-3, the J call TRBJ1-2; 7 bases match TRBD1. CDR1 and CDR2 from the germline V gene are MNHEY and SVGEGT. CDR3 length: 14 residues. The junction had 8 bases not matched to a gene; V was cut back by 6 bases and J by 4 bases. The CDR3 here is CASRPAGGSYGYTF. Written as DNA, the CDR3 is TGTGCCAGCAGGCCTGCAGGGGGTAGCTATGGCTACACCTTC.

The rearrangement joins TRBV10-3 to TRBJ1-1, with D possibly TRBD1 on 6 matching bases. The germline gives CDR1 ENHRY, CDR2 SYGVKD. V was cut by 4 bases and J by 1 base, with 13 bases left in between. The CDR3 consists of 15 residues. This CDR3 is CAISGGGLGNTEAFF. CDR3 nucleotides: TGTGCCATCAGTGGAGGGGGTCTGGGGAACACTGAAGCTTTCTTT.

This CDR3 reads CASSWGLAPYEQYF. The DNA for the CDR3 is TGTGCCAGCAGCTGGGGACTAGCCCCCTACGAGCAGTACTTC. The V and J genes are TRBV7-8 and TRBJ2-7; TRBD2 matches at 9 bases. CDR1 and CDR2 (germline): SGHVS, FQNEAQ. Unmatched junction bases numbered 3, after V lost 4 bases and J lost 2 bases. The CDR3 covers 14 residues.

The chain couples TRBV28 to TRBJ2-7; possibly TRBD1 for D (6 bases). The CDR3 is 13 residues long. The germline V gene has CDR1 MDHEN and CDR2 SYDVKM. Trimming shortened V by 9 bases and J by 2 bases, and 14 bases separated the two germline ends. The CDR3 reads CASDRAGAYEQYF. CDR3 coding DNA: TGTGCCAGTGACCGAGCAGGGGCCTACGAGCAGTACTTC.

This chain joins TRBV5-3 and TRBJ1-2; D perhaps matches TRBD1 (5 bases). TRBV5-3 is identified as an open reading frame with a role that is uncertain. CDR3 length: 14 amino acids. The V gene lost 4 bases and the J gene lost 8 bases, with 18 bases spanning the gap. The CDR3 sequence is CARSPFGRALGYTF. The CDR3 region has the DNA TGTGCCAGAAGCCCCTTTGGCAGGGCGCTCGGCTACACCTTC.

This clone was observed once. DNA of the CDR3: TGTGCCAGCAGAGGGACAGGGGGCAATGAGCAGTTCTTC. Protein sequence: CASRGTGGNEQFF. The gene calls are TRBV6-5 and TRBJ2-1; TRBD1 matches at 11 bases. Looked up from germline, CDR1 is MNHEY and CDR2 is SVGAGI. V gave up 6 bases and J gave up 6 bases; unmatched junction bases: 1. The length of the CDR3 is 13 residues.

The chain uses TRBV5-1 and TRBJ1-4, with a tentative D call TRBD1 (6 bases). The V end was cut by 6 bases, the J end by 7 bases, with 13 bases between. The length of the CDR3 is 13 residues. Germline-derived CDR1 and CDR2 are SGHRS and YFSETQ. The CDR3 DNA follows: TGCGCCAGCATGCCGGGGGCAGGTGAAAAACTGTTTTTT. Translation gives CASMPGAGEKLFF.

The rearrangement uses TRBV7-9 and TRBJ2-7; 12 bases align to TRBD1. This CDR3 has 15 amino acids. V was pared by 6 bases and J by 5 bases, with 8 bases of the junction left unmatched. Looked up from germline, CDR1 is SEHNR and CDR2 is FQNEAQ (reference sequence). CDR3 sequence (DNA): TGTGCCAGCAGTGGGGACAGGGGGCAAGTACACGAGCAGTACTTC. It encodes CASSGDRGQVHEQYF. Based on the CDR3 plus reference TRBV7-9 and TRBJ2-7, the full variable domain is DTGVSQNPRHKITKRGQNVTFRCDPISEHNRLYWYRQTLGQGPEFLTYFQNEAQLEKSRLLSDRFSAERPKGSFSTLEIQRTEQGDSAMYLCASSGDRGQVHEQYFGPGTRLTVT.

This sequence joins TRBV6-2 or TRBV6-3 and TRBJ1-1, with D possibly TRBD1 on 6 matching bases. The germline gives CDR1 MNHEY, CDR2 SVGEGT. The V end lost 5 bases, the J end lost 5 bases, and 18 bases lay between the germline ends. The CDR3 is made up of 15 amino acids. The CDR3 sequence: CASSATGISRTEAFF. CDR3 sequence (DNA): TGTGCCAGCAGTGCCACAGGGATTTCGAGGACTGAAGCTTTCTTT.

V is TRBV10-3 and J is TRBJ2-7; D is perhaps TRBD2 (6 bases). The CDR3 has 15 residues. Germline CDR1 ENHRY, CDR2 SYGVKD. V was trimmed by 1 base and J by 3 bases, leaving 13 bases between them. The CDR3 DNA reads TGTGCCATCAGTGAGTGGAGGGACGGGGTCTACGAGCAGTACTTC. Translation gives CAISEWRDGVYEQYF.

V usage is TRBV4-3 and J usage is TRBJ2-7; D not certain. The germline V gene encodes CDR1 LGHNA and CDR2 YSLEER. The CDR3 is 12 amino acids. Trimming shortened V by 2 bases and J by 2 bases, and 4 bases separated the two germline ends. The CDR3 spells CASSQNTYEQYF. In nucleotides, the CDR3 is TGCGCCAGCAGCCAAAACACCTACGAGCAGTACTTC.

This chain joins TRBV18 and TRBJ1-1; the D is unclear. Germline CDR1 reads KGHSH; CDR2 reads LQKENI. Trimming removed 1 base from V and 1 base from J, with 10 bases in between. The CDR3 runs 15 residues. The CDR3 loop is CASSPRSGGNTEAFF. CDR3 bases: TGTGCCAGCTCACCACGGAGCGGCGGGAACACTGAAGCTTTCTTT.